Listed below are T cell receptor beta chains from one sample, sequenced in a study of cytomegalovirus exposure and HLA in healthy donors. Clones were read by immunoSEQ multiplex PCR, and TCRdb kept only the in-frame ones, dropping some. This table has approximately 130,000 clones, under 85% appearing once. Material: PBMCs. The receptors come from a woman aged 45-59 years in good health and CMV-seropositive. Each CDR3 is given with its conserved first and last residue. A D gene is named only where the DNA matches it firmly. Clone size is not always given. Where it is, it says once, few, many or a class for expanded clones.

TRBV7-8	TRBJ2-7	TRBD2	few	TGTGCCAGCAGCTTCGGGACTAGCGGGGGGTTAGTATACGAGCAGTACTTC	CASSFGTSGGLVYEQYF
TRBV13	TRBJ2-3	TRBD2	few	TGTGCCAGCCGCTGGCGGGAGGGGGGAGATACGCAGTATTTT	CASRWREGGDTQYF
TRBV19	TRBJ1-1	TRBD1	.	TGTGCCAGTACCTGGCGGGGGACAGGGGATGAAGCTTTCTTT	CASTWRGTGDEAFF
TRBV5-4	TRBJ1-1	.	few	TGTGCCAGCAGCTTGACCGGGGGTAAAGCTTTCTTT	CASSLTGGKAFF
TRBV5-1	TRBJ2-5	TRBD2	.	TGCGCCAGCAGCTTGGCTGTAGCGGGGGCTCAAGAGACCCAGTACTTC	CASSLAVAGAQETQYF
TRBV19	TRBJ2-2	TRBD1	few	TGTGCCAGCACCCGACCAGCCGGGACAGGCAGCCCTCTGTTTTTT	CASTRPAGTGSPLFF
TRBV9	TRBJ2-7	.	.	TGTGCCAGCAGCGTAGCTCCCCAGGGGACCACCGAGCAGTACTTC	CASSVAPQGTTEQYF
TRBV7-9	TRBJ2-5	.	.	TGTGCCAGCAGCTATCGGCAGGCCCAAGAGACCCAGTACTTC	CASSYRQAQETQYF
TRBV2	TRBJ2-7	.	.	TGTGCCAGCAGTGAAGCGGGGGCTGGCGGAAGCTACGAGCAGTACTTC	CASSEAGAGGSYEQYF
TRBV7-2	TRBJ2-5	TRBD2	.	TGTGCCAGCAGCTTCGCCGGGACTAGCGGTCCGGAGACCCAGTACTTC	CASSFAGTSGPETQYF
TRBV6-1	TRBJ1-2	.	.	TGTGCCAGCAGTGAAGATGCCCCAGGATTCTATGGCTACACCTTC	CASSEDAPGFYGYTF
TRBV4-3	TRBJ2-1	TRBD2	.	TGCGCCAGCAGCCAAGATGGGAGGGGCTGGTACAATGAGCAGTTCTTC	CASSQDGRGWYNEQFF
TRBV5-1	TRBJ1-1	TRBD1	.	TGCGCCAGCAGCTTCGCTCCAGACAGGGTGAACACTGAAGCTTTCTTT	CASSFAPDRVNTEAFF
TRBV5-1	TRBJ1-3	.	.	TGCGCCAGCAGCACGGGACTTTACTCTGGAAACACCATATATTTT	CASSTGLYSGNTIYF
TRBV5-1	TRBJ1-5	.	.	TGCGCCAGCAGCTTGCAGGGTAATCAGCCCCAGCATTTT	CASSLQGNQPQHF
TRBV5-4	TRBJ1-5	.	.	TGTGCCAGCAGCCTGACACCCTATAGCAATCAGCCCCAGCATTTT	CASSLTPYSNQPQHF
TRBV7-8	TRBJ2-2	.	.	TGTGCCAGCAGACTTATGATGGAGGCCGGGGAGCTGTTTTTT	CASRLMMEAGELFF
TRBV6-5	TRBJ2-1	TRBD2	.	TGTGCCAGCAGTTACTCGACTAGCGGGGTTGGTGAGCAGTTCTTC	CASSYSTSGVGEQFF
TRBV7-9	TRBJ2-1	.	.	TGTGCCAGCAGCTTACCTGGAACTGGGCAGTCTAAGCAGTTCTTC	CASSLPGTGQSKQFF
TRBV29-1	TRBJ2-5	.	.	TGCAGCGGGAAGGGGGGGCGGGAGACCCAGTACTTC	CSGKGGRETQYF
TRBV12-5	TRBJ2-7	TRBD2	.	TGTGCTAGTGATCCCCGTTCCGTTGGGGGAGGGGGGACTAGCGGGAACGAGCAGTACTTC	CASDPRSVGGGGTSGNEQYF
TRBV6-1	TRBJ1-2	TRBD1	.	TGTGCCAGCAGTGAAAGGGGACAGGGCTTGCTAACTATGGGCTACACCTTC	CASSERGQGLLTMGYTF
TRBV6-1	TRBJ2-7	TRBD1	.	TGTGCCAGCAGTGAAGCGAGGGCGACAGGGGGCTTCTGGGTCTACGAGCAGTACTTC	CASSEARATGGFWVYEQYF
TRBV19	TRBJ2-3	TRBD2	few	TGTGCCAGTAGTATAGAAGGGACTAGCGGACTCACAGATACGCAGTATTTT	CASSIEGTSGLTDTQYF
TRBV15	TRBJ1-1	.	.	TGTGCCACCAGCGATTGGGGGGGAATGATCACTGAAGCTTTCTTT	CATSDWGGMITEAFF
TRBV5-1	TRBJ2-2	.	.	TGCGCCAGCAGCTTAGCGCCCCCCGGGGAGCTGTTTTTT	CASSLAPPGELFF
TRBV7-2	TRBJ2-3	.	.	TGTGCCAGCAATTTAGTAGCGGACCCCACAGATACGCAGTATTTT	CASNLVADPTDTQYF
TRBV18	TRBJ1-1	.	.	TGTGCCAGCTCGCCCGGGGGGGACACTGAAGCTTTCTTT	CASSPGGDTEAFF
TRBV18	TRBJ2-3	TRBD2	.	TGTGCCAGCTCACCAATCGCACTAGCGGGTAGCACAGATACGCAGTATTTT	CASSPIALAGSTDTQYF
TRBV5-4	TRBJ2-7	TRBD1	.	TGTGCCAGCAGCTCGTTGACAGGGGGAAACTACGAGCAGTACTTC	CASSSLTGGNYEQYF
TRBV9	TRBJ2-2	TRBD2	.	TGTGCCAGCAGCGTTATAGCGGGAGGGACCGGGGAGCTGTTTTTT	CASSVIAGGTGELFF
TRBV9	TRBJ2-3	.	.	TGTGCCAGCAGCGTAGAACCCAGGGGAGTCACAGATACGCAGTATTTT	CASSVEPRGVTDTQYF
TRBV7-7	TRBJ2-2	TRBD2	once	TGTGCTAGCAGCTGGGGGGGGACCGGGGAGCTGTTTTTT	CASSWGGTGELFF
TRBV15	TRBJ1-5	TRBD1	few	TGTGCCACCAGCCCAGACAGGGATAATCAGCCCCAGCATTTT	CATSPDRDNQPQHF
TRBV5-4	TRBJ2-5	.	.	TGTGCCAGCAGCGCCGGACCAGGGGAGACCCAGTACTTC	CASSAGPGETQYF
TRBV4-2	TRBJ2-1	TRBD2	.	TGTGCCAGCAGCCAAGCCCCTCCTAGCGGGAGAATAAGGAGTGAGCAGTTCTTC	CASSQAPPSGRIRSEQFF
TRBV7-9	TRBJ2-2	.	few	TGTGCCGGGCTGGGCGGGGAATCCGGGGAGCTGTTTTTT	CAGLGGESGELFF
TRBV7-2	TRBJ2-3	.	.	TGTGCCAGCAGCTTAGGACACACAGATACGCAGTATTTT	CASSLGHTDTQYF
TRBV27	TRBJ2-1	TRBD2	.	TGTGCCAGCAAGGACGGGAGGGCCTTTTACAATGAGCAGTTCTTC	CASKDGRAFYNEQFF
TRBV6-1	TRBJ1-5	TRBD1	few	TGTGCCAGCAGTAAACAGGGGGTAAGCAATCAGCCCCAGCATTTT	CASSKQGVSNQPQHF
TRBV29-1	TRBJ1-2	.	.	TGCAGCGTTGAGGGGACACCTTATGGCTACACCTTC	CSVEGTPYGYTF
TRBV6-9	TRBJ1-2	.	.	TGTGCCAGCAGTTACCTCAGGGTATACTATGGCTACACCTTC	CASSYLRVYYGYTF
TRBV5-6	TRBJ1-2	TRBD1	once	TGTGCCAGCAGCTACGAACCCACCGGGACAGGGGGCTATGGCTACACCTTC	CASSYEPTGTGGYGYTF
TRBV10-3	TRBJ2-7	.	.	TGTGCCATCAGTGAGGGCACCGTCTACGAGCAGTACTTC	CAISEGTVYEQYF
TRBV2	TRBJ2-7	.	few	TGTGCCAGCAGTCTTAATTCCTACGAGCAGTACTTC	CASSLNSYEQYF
TRBV6-1	TRBJ2-1	TRBD1	.	TGTGCCAGCAGAGAACCGGGACAGGGGTACAATGAGCAGTTCTTC	CASREPGQGYNEQFF
TRBV2	TRBJ2-7	TRBD2	.	TGTGCCACAAAACGGGCTAGCGGGGGGGCCTACGAGCAGTACTTC	CATKRASGGAYEQYF
TRBV7-9	TRBJ2-7	.	.	TGTGCCAGCAGCTCCCTGCTGGAGGGCGAGCAGTACTTC	CASSSLLEGEQYF
TRBV4-3	TRBJ1-2	.	once	TGCGCCAGCAGCCATGGGTCGGGGGCTAACTATGGCTACACCTTC	CASSHGSGANYGYTF
TRBV4-3	TRBJ2-1	.	once	TGCGCCAGCAGCCAAACGGAGATCTACAATGAGCAGTTCTTC	CASSQTEIYNEQFF
TRBV9	TRBJ1-1	TRBD1	.	TGTGCCAGCAGCTCGGGACAGGGCACTGAAGCTTTCTTT	CASSSGQGTEAFF
TRBV7-9	TRBJ2-1	TRBD1	.	TGTGCCAGCAGCTTAAGGGGGACAGAGTACAATGAGCAGTTCTTC	CASSLRGTEYNEQFF